One sample yielded the 27 T cell receptor beta chains listed below, sequenced in a study of blood T cell repertoires in COVID-19. Method: immunoSEQ multiplex PCR; TCRdb's copy keeps in-frame clones and lacks some. The sample has 150,000 to 200,000 clones, 70% to 90% seen once. The sample consisted of peripheral blood. The receptor set was obtained from a human donor in a cohort sampled during active COVID-19.

The V call is TRBV30, the J call TRBJ1-2, with D perhaps TRBD1 (5 bases). CDR3 size: 13 residues. The germline gives CDR1 GTSNPN, CDR2 SVGIG (reference sequence). V lost 1 base to trimming and J lost 6 bases, with 12 bases between them. CDR3 region: CAWSGGPDNGYTF. The CDR3 nucleotides are TGTGCCTGGAGTGGGGGCCCGGACAATGGCTACACCTTC. The whole variable domain, filled in from reference TRBV30 and TRBJ1-2, reads SQTIHQWPATLVQPVGSPLSLECTVEGTSNPNLYWYRQAAGRGLQLLFYSVGIGQISSEVPQNLSASRPQDRQFILSSKKLLLSDSGFYLCAWSGGPDNGYTFGSGTRLTVV.

This clone has just one count. V usage is TRBV11-2 and J usage is TRBJ1-2, with 11 bases aligning to TRBD1. The CDR3 covers 18 residues. CDR1 is SGHAT and CDR2 is FQNNGV in the germline V gene. After removal of 1 base from V and 4 bases from J, the junction contained 11 bases not matched to a gene. The CDR3 here is CASSLVGGTGGFRYGYTF. The DNA for the CDR3 is TGTGCCAGCAGCTTAGTTGGGGGGACAGGGGGTTTTCGCTATGGCTACACCTTC.

This rearrangement joins TRBV7-2 to TRBJ1-2; 8 nucleotides align to TRBD1. Germline trimming cut 4 bases from V and 4 bases from J; bases unmatched to any gene: 2. The CDR3 runs 13 residues. Germline CDR1 is SGHTA and CDR2 is FQGNSA. CDR3 sequence: CASSWGQAYGYTF. In DNA form, the CDR3 reads TGTGCCAGCAGCTGGGGACAGGCCTATGGCTACACCTTC.

In DNA, the CDR3 is TGCGCCAGCAGCCCCGGACTAGCGGGAGGGCCCTTATCCTACAATGAGCAGTTCTTC. Protein product: CASSPGLAGGPLSYNEQFF. The genes are TRBV4-1 and TRBJ2-1; 15 nucleotides agree with TRBD2. V lost 4 bases to trimming and J lost 1 base; unmatched junction nucleotides: 8. This CDR3 region has 19 residues. CDR1 and CDR2 from the germline V gene are MGHRA and YSYEKL.

The rearrangement joins TRBV11-2 to TRBJ2-7; possible D gene TRBD1, 5 bases. This CDR3 comprises 16 residues. The V end lost 5 bases, the J end lost 2 bases, and 19 bases lay between the germline ends. Germline V CDR1 and CDR2: SGHAT, FQNNGV. The CDR3 DNA sequence: TGTGCCAGCAGCCCAAGAAGGCAGGGTGCGGCCTACGAGCAGTACTTC. This sequence encodes CASSPRRQGAAYEQYF.

The chain carries TRBV2 and TRBJ1-1, with 7 nucleotides matching TRBD1. The J segment lost 5 bases and the V segment lost 4 bases, leaving 7 bases of the junction unmatched. Germline CDR1 reads SNHLY; CDR2 reads FYNNEI. The CDR3 is made up of 14 amino acids. The CDR3 reads CASSGEGAGTEAFF. Here the CDR3 DNA reads TGTGCCAGCAGTGGAGAGGGGGCGGGTACTGAAGCTTTCTTT.

The chain links TRBV7-8 to TRBJ1-1, with 8 bases fitting TRBD1. The CDR3 has 17 residues. CDR1 is SGHVS and CDR2 is FQNEAQ in the germline V gene. The junction had 11 bases not matched to a gene; V was cut back by 0 bases and J by 5 bases. CDR3 nucleotides: TGTGCCAGCAGCTTAGCCGACCAAAGACACAGGGGGACTGAAGCTTTCTTT. This gives the protein CASSLADQRHRGTEAFF.

CDR3 bases: TGTGCCAGCTATGGACTAGCGCAAAACATTCAGTACTTC. Residues: CASYGLAQNIQYF. The V and J genes are TRBV2 and TRBJ2-4; 9 bases are shared with TRBD2. The CDR3 totals 13 residues. Germline CDR1 is SNHLY and CDR2 is FYNNEI. V lost 8 bases, J lost 5 bases, and 4 bases stayed unmatched.

The CDR3 nucleotides read TGCGCCAGCAGCCCGGTTGCGGGGGCAGGGAATGAGCAGTTCTTC. As protein: CASSPVAGAGNEQFF. The chain recombines TRBV5-1 with TRBJ2-1; D is perhaps TRBD2 (7 bases). CDR1 is SGHRS and CDR2 is YFSETQ in the germline V gene. The CDR3 extends over 15 amino acids. With 4 bases removed from V and 7 bases from J, the gap between germline ends came to 18 bases.

The chain joins TRBV5-1 to TRBJ2-7; the D gene is possibly TRBD1 (6 bases). Per the germline V gene, CDR1 is SGHRS and CDR2 is YFSETQ. Trimming took off 4 bases at V and 4 bases at J, with 21 bases between the two ends. The CDR3 sequence is 16 residues long. The DNA for the CDR3 is TGCGCCAGCAGCCTGGCTGTTGGCAGGGGAGTTTACGAGCAGTACTTC. Protein sequence: CASSLAVGRGVYEQYF. The entire variable domain, with the rest obtained from reference TRBV5-1 and TRBJ2-7, is as follows: KAGVTQTPRYLIKTRGQQVTLSCSPISGHRSVSWYQQTPGQGLQFLFEYFSETQRNKGNFPGRFSGRQFSNSRSEMNVSTLELGDSALYLCASSLAVGRGVYEQYFGPGTRLTVT.

This clone appeared a single time. CDR3 in amino acids: CATSTAGWGETQYF. CDR3 nucleotides: TGTGCCACCAGCACGGCAGGGTGGGGAGAGACCCAGTACTTC. J is TRBJ2-5 and V is TRBV15; weak D call: TRBD1 (5 bases). V gave up 4 bases and J gave up 4 bases, with 13 bases separating them. Germline V gene data show CDR1 as LNHNV and CDR2 as YYDKDF (reference sequence). This CDR3 comprises 14 residues.

The rearrangement links TRBV20-1 to TRBJ2-5; 9 bases are shared with TRBD2. Germline V gene data show CDR1 as DFQATT and CDR2 as SNEGSKA (reference sequence). CDR3 length: 14 amino acids. V gave up 3 bases and J gave up 5 bases; unmatched junction bases: 7. In nucleotides, the CDR3 is TGCAGTGCTAGTGGGCGGGGGGGCCTCGAGACCCAGTACTTC. This encodes CSASGRGGLETQYF.

V is TRBV19 and J is TRBJ2-5; 7 nucleotides match TRBD1. Losses at the gene ends were 4 bases for V and 1 base for J; bases not matched to a gene: 9. Germline CDR1 and CDR2: LNHDA and SQIVND (reference sequence). The CDR3 contains 16 residues. This CDR3 is CASSSRDSLIQETQYF. In DNA form, the CDR3 reads TGTGCCAGTAGTAGTCGGGACAGCTTAATCCAAGAGACCCAGTACTTC.

The CDR3 DNA reads TGTGCCAGCACCGGAGCCCCGGGACTAGCGGGGGCAAAGTACGAACCATCCGCTTACAATGAGCAGTTCTTC. This sequence encodes CASTGAPGLAGAKYEPSAYNEQFF. The V gene is TRBV2, the J gene TRBJ2-1, with TRBD2 identical over 14 bases. CDR1 and CDR2 (germline): SNHLY, FYNNEI. CDR3 length equals 24 residues. V shed 7 bases and J 4 bases; nucleotides not matched to a gene: 30.

The CDR3 is CASSPGRGTTEAFF. CDR3 DNA sequence: TGTGCCAGCAGCCCCGGTAGGGGAACTACTGAAGCTTTCTTT. This rearrangement joins TRBV7-2 to TRBJ1-1; a weak D match, TRBD1 (5 bases). Trimming cost V 5 bases and J 5 bases, with 15 bases left between them. The CDR3 covers 14 residues. Germline V gene lookup returns CDR1 SGHTA and CDR2 FQGNSA. Full variable domain (outside the CDR3, taken from reference TRBV7-2 and TRBJ1-1): GAGVSQSPSNKVTEKGKDVELRCDPISGHTALYWYRQSLGQGLEFLIYFQGNSAPDKSGLPSDRFSAERTGGSVSTLTIQRTQQEDSAVYLCASSPGRGTTEAFFGQGTRLTVV.

This chain connects TRBV3-1 (or the pseudogene TRBV3-2) to TRBJ2-1; D uncertain. V dropped 1 base and J dropped 9 bases, with 4 bases sitting between them. The CDR3 has 11 residues. Germline CDR1 reads LGHDT; CDR2 reads YNNKEL (reference sequence). CDR3 loop: CASSQGPEQFF. CDR3 bases: TGTGCCAGCAGCCAAGGGCCTGAGCAGTTCTTC.

The chain joins TRBV27 to TRBJ1-2; 7 bases line up with TRBD1. This CDR3 region has 15 residues. J lost 3 bases, V lost 7 bases, and 11 bases had no gene match. The germline V gene encodes CDR1 MNHEY and CDR2 SMNVEV (reference sequence). CDR3 DNA: TGTGCCAGCAAGGCAGTCGAGGGGGCGGACTATGGCTACACCTTC. It yields the protein CASKAVEGADYGYTF.

The chain links TRBV4-1 to TRBJ2-3; D call uncertain. CDR1 is MGHRA, CDR2 YSYEKL, per germline. V was trimmed by 0 bases and J by 0 bases, leaving 13 bases between them. The CDR3 runs to 17 residues. CDR3 protein: CASSQDMGIRSTDTQYF. The CDR3 nucleotides read TGCGCCAGCAGCCAAGATATGGGCATTCGGAGCACAGATACGCAGTATTTT.

This clone has a single count. The rearrangement links TRBV11-2 to TRBJ2-7; D may be TRBD1 (5 bases). The V gene lost 11 bases and the J gene lost 3 bases, with 17 bases spanning the gap. The V gene's germline CDR1 is SGHAT and CDR2 FQNNGV. There are 13 residues in the CDR3. This chain's CDR3 is CADRRAGHYEQYF. CDR3 sequence (DNA): TGTGCCGATAGACGTGCAGGGCACTACGAGCAGTACTTC.

The V and J genes are TRBV9 and TRBJ1-5; tentative D call: TRBD1 (6 bases). This CDR3 has 14 amino acids. Looked up from germline, CDR1 is SGDLS and CDR2 is YYNGEE. Deletions cut 2 bases from V and 3 bases from J, with 9 bases between. The CDR3 sequence is CASSVKGVNQPQHF. The CDR3 DNA sequence: TGTGCCAGCAGCGTCAAGGGGGTCAATCAGCCCCAGCATTTT.

The rearrangement uses TRBV6-4 and TRBJ2-7, with 8 bases lining up with TRBD2. The CDR3 has 14 residues. Unmatched junction bases numbered 4, after V lost 0 bases and J lost 6 bases. CDR1 is MRHNA and CDR2 is SNTAGT in the germline V gene. The CDR3 region is CASSDSAGGSEQYF. In DNA, the CDR3 is TGTGCCAGCAGTGACTCTGCGGGGGGAAGCGAGCAGTACTTC.

This clone was counted only a few times. The chain joins TRBV27 to TRBJ1-4; 8 bases line up with TRBD1. J gave up 4 bases and V 2 bases, and 3 bases lay outside the gene matches. The CDR3 is 15 amino acids. Germline V lookup: CDR1 MNHEY, CDR2 SMNVEV (reference sequence). The CDR3 region is CASSLRTGLNEKLFF. The CDR3 DNA reads TGTGCCAGCAGTTTAAGGACAGGGCTTAATGAAAAACTGTTTTTT.

V is TRBV6-5 and J is TRBJ1-3, with 10 nucleotides matching TRBD1. The V gene's germline CDR1 is MNHEY and CDR2 SVGAGI. Trimming removed 7 bases from V and 8 bases from J; junction bases left unmatched: 11. The CDR3 is made up of 15 amino acids. CDR3: CASTPPGQGCYTIYF. The CDR3 DNA reads as TGTGCCAGCACCCCACCGGGACAGGGGTGTTACACCATATATTTT.

The chain carries TRBV7-2 and TRBJ2-1, with D possibly being TRBD2 (5 bases). In germline, CDR1 is SGHTA, CDR2 FQGNSA. V shed 0 bases and J shed 7 bases, with 7 bases lying between them. This CDR3 is built from 13 residues. The CDR3 loop is CASSLARANEQFF. In DNA form, the CDR3 reads TGTGCCAGCAGCTTAGCGCGGGCGAATGAGCAGTTCTTC. The variable domain in full, completed from reference TRBV7-2 and TRBJ2-1, reads GAGVSQSPSNKVTEKGKDVELRCDPISGHTALYWYRQSLGQGLEFLIYFQGNSAPDKSGLPSDRFSAERTGGSVSTLTIQRTQQEDSAVYLCASSLARANEQFFGPGTRLTVL.

This chain links TRBV6-2 or TRBV6-3 with TRBJ1-5; D may be TRBD1 (5 bases). CDR3 length: 13 residues. V gave up 4 bases and J gave up 8 bases, with 12 bases separating them. Per germline, CDR1 MNHEY and CDR2 SVGEGT. CDR3 region: CASSWTRSEPQHF. The CDR3 DNA reads as TGTGCCAGCAGTTGGACAAGATCGGAGCCCCAGCATTTT.

The sample holds one count of this clone. The rearrangement links TRBV11-2 to TRBJ2-1, with D unclear. Between the trimmed V and J ends, which lost 1 base and 10 bases, there was a span of 5 bases. This CDR3 has 11 amino acids. Per the germline V gene, CDR1 is SGHAT and CDR2 is FQNNGV. The CDR3 nucleotides are TGTGCCAGCAGCTTAGGCGGAGAGCAGTTCTTC. This codes for CASSLGGEQFF.

This chain joins TRBV5-1 and TRBJ1-1; 11 bases are shared with TRBD1. Losses at the gene ends were 4 bases for V and 4 bases for J; bases not matched to a gene: 6. Germline V gene data show CDR1 as SGHRS and CDR2 as YFSETQ. This CDR3 region has 15 residues. CDR3 in amino acids: CASSAGQGAGTEAFF. The CDR3 coding sequence is TGCGCCAGCAGCGCCGGACAGGGGGCGGGCACTGAAGCTTTCTTT.